Listed below are T cell receptor beta chains from one sample, sequenced in a study of T cells in Graves' hyperthyroidism and ophthalmopathy. Each CDR3 protein gets one entry after TCRdb re-called the multiplex PCR reads with MiXCR. The repertoire holds under 350,000 distinct CDR3 sequences, with about 17% as singletons. The sequenced material came from blood. Receptor source: a woman aged 55-69 years with Graves' ophthalmopathy. Each CDR3 is given with its conserved first and last residue. D genes are given only for firm matches. The size field is filled for only some rows; it gives once, few, many or a size class.

v_call	clone_size	d_call	j_call	cdr3_nt	cdr3_aa
TRBV6-2/TRBV6-3	NA	NA	TRBJ1-1	TGTGCCAGCAGTTACATCGAAAGGGGTCGATCGAACACTGAAGCTTTCTTT	CASSYIERGRSNTEAFF
TRBV12-3/TRBV12-4	many	TRBD1	TRBJ1-2	TGTGCCAGCAGTTTTCCTCAGGGGGTAGGCTACACCTTC	CASSFPQGVGYTF
TRBV5-5	few	NA	TRBJ2-7	TGTGCCAGCAGCTTGGCAGGGTTTGTGGAGCAGTACTTC	CASSLAGFVEQYF
TRBV18	few	TRBD2	TRBJ2-2	TGTGCCAGCTTCGAGGACAGGAGAAGACTAGCGGCCACCGGGGAGCTGTTTTTT	CASFEDRRRLAATGELFF
TRBV3-1	many	NA	TRBJ1-1	TGTGCCAGCAGCCAAGATCGGGTCGACACCCTAAGGTGGGACACTGAAGCTTTCTTT	CASSQDRVDTLRWDTEAFF
TRBV18	many	TRBD2	TRBJ2-3	TGTGCCAGCTCAAAACTAGCGTCTAGCACAGATACGCAGTATTTT	CASSKLASSTDTQYF
TRBV11-2	few	NA	TRBJ1-3	TGTGCCAGCAGCCAAACAGGACAAGGTGGAAACACCATATATTTT	CASSQTGQGGNTIYF
TRBV2	few	TRBD1	TRBJ2-6	TGTGCCAGCAGTTTGCACGGGACAGGAAACTCTGGGGCCAACGTCCTGACTTTC	CASSLHGTGNSGANVLTF
TRBV20-1	NA	NA	TRBJ2-6	TGCAGTGGGGGGGACCCTCGGTCTGGGGCCAACGTCCTGACTTTC	CSGGDPRSGANVLTF
TRBV4-3	few	TRBD2	TRBJ2-1	TGCGCCAGCAGCCAAGATACTGGGAGGGACTATGAGCAGTTCTTC	CASSQDTGRDYEQFF
TRBV19	few	NA	TRBJ1-6	TGTGCCAGTACCGCCGGCGTCCGCGTGGGTAATTCACCCCTCCACTTT	CASTAGVRVGNSPLHF
TRBV13	NA	NA	TRBJ1-4	TGTGCCAGCAGCTCCTATAATGAAAAACTGTTTTTT	CASSSYNEKLFF